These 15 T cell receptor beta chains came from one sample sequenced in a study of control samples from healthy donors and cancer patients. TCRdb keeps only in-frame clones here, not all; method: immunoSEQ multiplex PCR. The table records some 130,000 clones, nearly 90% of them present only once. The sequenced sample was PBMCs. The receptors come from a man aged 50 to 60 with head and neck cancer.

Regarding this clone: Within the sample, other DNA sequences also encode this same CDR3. The CDR3 reads CSVAGGSTDTQYF. The DNA for the CDR3 is TGCAGCGTTGCCGGGGGGAGCACAGATACGCAGTATTTT. V and J are TRBV29-1 and TRBJ2-3, with 7 bases identical to TRBD2. With 4 bases clipped from V and 0 bases from J, the junction kept 1 base outside the gene matches. Per the germline V gene, CDR1 is SQVTM and CDR2 is ANQGSEA. The CDR3 is made up of 13 amino acids.

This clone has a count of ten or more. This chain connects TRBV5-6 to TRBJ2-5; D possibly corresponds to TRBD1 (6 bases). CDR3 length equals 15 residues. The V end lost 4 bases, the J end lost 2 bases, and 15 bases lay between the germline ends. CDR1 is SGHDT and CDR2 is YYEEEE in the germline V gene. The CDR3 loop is CASSGAGTRQETQYF. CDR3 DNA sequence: TGTGCCAGCAGCGGAGCCGGGACAAGGCAAGAGACCCAGTACTTC.

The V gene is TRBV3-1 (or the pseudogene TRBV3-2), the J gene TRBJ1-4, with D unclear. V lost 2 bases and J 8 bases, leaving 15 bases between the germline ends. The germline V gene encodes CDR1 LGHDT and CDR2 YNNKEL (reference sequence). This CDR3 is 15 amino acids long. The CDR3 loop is CASSQTKAAEEKLFF. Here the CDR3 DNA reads TGTGCCAGCAGCCAAACAAAAGCCGCCGAGGAAAAACTGTTTTTT.

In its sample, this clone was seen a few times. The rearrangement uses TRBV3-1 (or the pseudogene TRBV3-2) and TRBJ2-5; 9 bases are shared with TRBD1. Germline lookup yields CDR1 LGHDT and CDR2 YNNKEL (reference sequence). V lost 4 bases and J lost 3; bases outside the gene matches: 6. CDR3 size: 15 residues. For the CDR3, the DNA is TGTGCCAGCAGCCCGGGGACAGGGCCTAAAGAGACCCAGTACTTC. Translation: CASSPGTGPKETQYF.

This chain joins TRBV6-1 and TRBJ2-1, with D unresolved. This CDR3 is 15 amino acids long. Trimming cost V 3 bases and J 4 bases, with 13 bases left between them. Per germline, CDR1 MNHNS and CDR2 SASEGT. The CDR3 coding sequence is TGTGCCAGCAGTGAGGGATGGACCCCGTACAATGAGCAGTTCTTC. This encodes CASSEGWTPYNEQFF.

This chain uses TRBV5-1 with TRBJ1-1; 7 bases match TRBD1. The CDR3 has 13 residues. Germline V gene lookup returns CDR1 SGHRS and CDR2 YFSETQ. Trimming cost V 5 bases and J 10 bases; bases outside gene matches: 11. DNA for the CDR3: TGCGCCAGCAGTATAGGACAGGTCGGCGGAGCTTTCTTT. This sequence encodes CASSIGQVGGAFF.

The chain's CDR3 is CASSPGTGEAFF. CDR3 nucleotide sequence: TGTGCCAGCAGCCCCGGGACAGGAGAAGCTTTCTTT. This chain connects TRBV7-3 to TRBJ1-1, with TRBD1 matching over 8 bases. CDR1 SGHTA and CDR2 FQGTGA come from the germline V gene. J lost 8 bases, V lost 5 bases, and 4 bases had no gene match. There are 12 residues in the CDR3.

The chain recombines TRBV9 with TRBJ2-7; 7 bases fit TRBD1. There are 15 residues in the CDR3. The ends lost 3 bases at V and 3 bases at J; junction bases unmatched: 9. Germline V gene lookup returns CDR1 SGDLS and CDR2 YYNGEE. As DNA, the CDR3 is TGTGCCAGCAGCGGCTATCGGGACAGCCACTACGAGCAGTACTTC. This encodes CASSGYRDSHYEQYF.

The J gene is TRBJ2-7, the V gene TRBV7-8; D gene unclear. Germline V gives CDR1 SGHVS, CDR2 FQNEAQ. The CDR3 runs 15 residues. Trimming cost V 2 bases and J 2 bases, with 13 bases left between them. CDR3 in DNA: TGTGCCAGCAGCTTATTCCCTAGTCAAACCTACGAGCAGTACTTC. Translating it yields CASSLFPSQTYEQYF.

CDR3 sequence reads: CASSLDPPLAGGGETQYF. The CDR3 coding sequence is TGTGCCAGCAGCCTGGACCCTCCACTAGCGGGGGGAGGAGAGACCCAGTACTTC. V usage is TRBV7-2 and J usage is TRBJ2-5; 12 bases align to TRBD2. Germline loops: CDR1 SGHTA, CDR2 FQGNSA. The length of the CDR3 is 18 residues. V dropped 5 bases and J dropped 4; count of bases not matched to a gene: 14.

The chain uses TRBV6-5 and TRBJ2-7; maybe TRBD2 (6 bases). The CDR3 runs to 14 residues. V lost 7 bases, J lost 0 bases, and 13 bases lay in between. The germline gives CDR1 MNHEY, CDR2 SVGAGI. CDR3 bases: TGTGCCAGCAAAAGGGAGCGGGCCTCCTACGAGCAGTACTTC. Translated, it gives CASKRERASYEQYF.

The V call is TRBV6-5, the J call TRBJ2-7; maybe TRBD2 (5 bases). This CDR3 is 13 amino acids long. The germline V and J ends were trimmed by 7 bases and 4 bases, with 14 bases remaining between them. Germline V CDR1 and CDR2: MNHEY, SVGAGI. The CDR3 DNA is TGTGCCAGCACCCCCTGGCCGGGATACGAGCAGTACTTC. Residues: CASTPWPGYEQYF.

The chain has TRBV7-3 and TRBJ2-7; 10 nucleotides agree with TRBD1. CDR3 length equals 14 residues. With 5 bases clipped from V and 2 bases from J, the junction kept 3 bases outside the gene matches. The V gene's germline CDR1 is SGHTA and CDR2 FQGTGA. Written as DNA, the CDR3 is TGTGCCAGCAGCCGGACAGGGGGTCCCTACGAGCAGTACTTC. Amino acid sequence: CASSRTGGPYEQYF.

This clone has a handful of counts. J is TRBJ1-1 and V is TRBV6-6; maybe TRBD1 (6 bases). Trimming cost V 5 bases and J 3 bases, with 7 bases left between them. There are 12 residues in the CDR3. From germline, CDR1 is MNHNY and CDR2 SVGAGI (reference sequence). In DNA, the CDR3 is TGTGCCAGCAGTCAGGGGTACACTGAAGCTTTCTTT. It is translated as CASSQGYTEAFF.

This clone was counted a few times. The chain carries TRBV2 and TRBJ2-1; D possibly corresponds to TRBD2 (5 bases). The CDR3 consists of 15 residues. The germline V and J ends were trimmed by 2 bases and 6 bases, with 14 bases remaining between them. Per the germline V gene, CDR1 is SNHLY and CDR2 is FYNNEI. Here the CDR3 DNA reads TGTGCCAGCAGTGAAACGGGGATGGGCTCCAATGAGCAGTTCTTC. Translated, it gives CASSETGMGSNEQFF.